These T cell receptor beta chains were read from a single sample in a study of neurological immune-mediated disorders. A single record per CDR3 protein comes from TCRdb applying MiXCR to the 5' RACE reads. The data show about 38,000 distinct CDR3 sequences, with approximately 5.1% seen just once and about 9% held by the top ten. Sequencing was carried out using CD4+ T cells from blood. All receptors derive from a man younger than 35 in good health. Each CDR3 is given with its conserved first and last residue. Each record gives: CDR3 DNA, CDR3 protein, clone size, V gene, D gene, J gene. D genes are given only for firm matches. Size tells how often a clone was seen (once, few, many) or the class of an expanded clone, and some rows leave it out.

CDR3 DNA: TGTGCCAGCAGTTACTCGAGGGTGGGAGATTCACCCCTCCACTTT
CDR3 protein: CASSYSRVGDSPLHF
clone size: many
V gene: TRBV6-5
D gene: -
J gene: TRBJ1-6

CDR3 DNA: TGCAGTGCCTTGACTAGCGGCCAAGAGACCCAGTACTTC
CDR3 protein: CSALTSGQETQYF
clone size: many
V gene: TRBV20-1
D gene: TRBD2
J gene: TRBJ2-5

CDR3 DNA: TGTGCCAGCAGTCGATTTTCCCTAGCGGGGGGAGGGGAGACCCAGTACTTC
CDR3 protein: CASSRFSLAGGGETQYF
clone size: many
V gene: TRBV28
D gene: TRBD2
J gene: TRBJ2-5

CDR3 DNA: TGCGCCAGCAGCGTCCAGGGTGGGCATGGTAATGAAAAACTGTTTTTT
CDR3 protein: CASSVQGGHGNEKLFF
clone size: many
V gene: TRBV5-1
D gene: -
J gene: TRBJ1-4

CDR3 DNA: TGCAGTGCTAACCGCCCCCATGAGAAACTGTTTTTT
CDR3 protein: CSANRPHEKLFF
clone size: medium-sized
V gene: TRBV20-1
D gene: -
J gene: TRBJ1-4

CDR3 DNA: TGTGCCATCAGTAAACGGGACAGGGCGTTAACTGGCTACACCTTC
CDR3 protein: CAISKRDRALTGYTF
clone size: many
V gene: TRBV10-3
D gene: TRBD1
J gene: TRBJ1-2

CDR3 DNA: TGTGCCAGCAGCCAAGAGGAGGGACCCCTCCACTTT
CDR3 protein: CASSQEEGPLHF
clone size: many
V gene: TRBV3-1
D gene: -
J gene: TRBJ1-6

CDR3 DNA: TGTGCCAGCAGCTTAACGCAGAACACTAACTATGGCTACACCTTC
CDR3 protein: CASSLTQNTNYGYTF
clone size: many
V gene: TRBV7-2
D gene: -
J gene: TRBJ1-2

CDR3 DNA: TGTGCCAGCAGCGGACAGGGTCGGAATTCACCCCTCCACTTT
CDR3 protein: CASSGQGRNSPLHF
clone size: many
V gene: TRBV9
D gene: TRBD1
J gene: TRBJ1-6

CDR3 DNA: TGTGCCAACAGCCCCTCCCGGGGGAACACTGAAGCTTTCTTT
CDR3 protein: CANSPSRGNTEAFF
clone size: many
V gene: TRBV7-2
D gene: -
J gene: TRBJ1-1

CDR3 DNA: TGCAGTGCTAGTGGACAGGGGGCAGAAGCTTTCTTT
CDR3 protein: CSASGQGAEAFF
clone size: many
V gene: TRBV20-1
D gene: TRBD1
J gene: TRBJ1-1

CDR3 DNA: TGTGCCAGTAGTCGGGTCGTCAACGAGCAGTACTTC
CDR3 protein: CASSRVVNEQYF
clone size: -
V gene: TRBV19
D gene: -
J gene: TRBJ2-7

CDR3 DNA: TGTGCCAGCTCACTATCCACCACAGGGTATGGCTACACCTTC
CDR3 protein: CASSLSTTGYGYTF
clone size: -
V gene: TRBV18
D gene: -
J gene: TRBJ1-2

CDR3 DNA: TGTGCCAGCAGCCAAGGGATAACTAGCGGGGGGCCGTACCAAGAGACCCAGTACTTC
CDR3 protein: CASSQGITSGGPYQETQYF
clone size: many
V gene: TRBV4-2
D gene: TRBD2
J gene: TRBJ2-5

CDR3 DNA: TGTGCCAGCAGCTTCGAACAGACCTACCTGGCTTTCTTT
CDR3 protein: CASSFEQTYLAFF
clone size: many
V gene: TRBV7-9
D gene: -
J gene: TRBJ1-1

CDR3 DNA: TGTGCCAGCAGCCCAAAACCGGGGGCACGGGCAGATACGCAGTATTTT
CDR3 protein: CASSPKPGARADTQYF
clone size: many
V gene: TRBV7-2
D gene: -
J gene: TRBJ2-3

CDR3 DNA: TGCAGCGTGCGGGACAGCAACTATGGCTACACCTTC
CDR3 protein: CSVRDSNYGYTF
clone size: many
V gene: TRBV29-1
D gene: TRBD1
J gene: TRBJ1-2

CDR3 DNA: TGTGCCAGCAGTGAATCGGGGTCGGGCGAGCAGTACTTC
CDR3 protein: CASSESGSGEQYF
clone size: many
V gene: TRBV2
D gene: -
J gene: TRBJ2-7

CDR3 DNA: TGTGCCAGCAGCTTAACTCAGGGGAGGAGAGAGCCCCAGCATTTT
CDR3 protein: CASSLTQGRREPQHF
clone size: many
V gene: TRBV7-8
D gene: -
J gene: TRBJ1-5

CDR3 DNA: TGTGCCAGCAGCCAAGATCAGGGGCGCTCCTACGAGCAGTACTTC
CDR3 protein: CASSQDQGRSYEQYF
clone size: many
V gene: TRBV3-1
D gene: -
J gene: TRBJ2-7

CDR3 DNA: TGTGCCAGCAGCCCGACAGGGGCCATTGGTGAAGCTTTCTTT
CDR3 protein: CASSPTGAIGEAFF
clone size: many
V gene: TRBV3-1
D gene: TRBD1
J gene: TRBJ1-1

CDR3 DNA: TGTGCCAGCAGGCGTACACTAGCGGGCACAGATACGCAGTATTTT
CDR3 protein: CASRRTLAGTDTQYF
clone size: many
V gene: TRBV9
D gene: TRBD2
J gene: TRBJ2-3

CDR3 DNA: TGCAGCGTAGCAAGGGGGCGAGAGACCCAGTACTTC
CDR3 protein: CSVARGRETQYF
clone size: many
V gene: TRBV29-1
D gene: TRBD1
J gene: TRBJ2-5

CDR3 DNA: TGCAGTGCTAGAGGGTCGGGGGCGAACACCGGGGAGCTGTTTTTT
CDR3 protein: CSARGSGANTGELFF
clone size: many
V gene: TRBV20-1
D gene: -
J gene: TRBJ2-2

CDR3 DNA: TGTGCCAGCAGCCCCGGATGGATCCTGAACACTGAAGCTTTCTTT
CDR3 protein: CASSPGWILNTEAFF
clone size: many
V gene: TRBV7-9
D gene: -
J gene: TRBJ1-1

CDR3 DNA: TGTGCCAGCAGTTCTAGCGGGGGCAGGGAGCAGTTCTTC
CDR3 protein: CASSSSGGREQFF
clone size: many
V gene: TRBV2
D gene: TRBD2
J gene: TRBJ2-1

CDR3 DNA: TGCAGTGCTCAACAAAATACAGGAAACAATCAGCCCCAGCATTTT
CDR3 protein: CSAQQNTGNNQPQHF
clone size: many
V gene: TRBV20-1
D gene: -
J gene: TRBJ1-5

CDR3 DNA: TGTGCCAGCAGTTCCCCGACTAACTCCTACGAGCAGTACTTC
CDR3 protein: CASSSPTNSYEQYF
clone size: many
V gene: TRBV6-6
D gene: -
J gene: TRBJ2-7

CDR3 DNA: TGTGCCAGCAACAGACAGGCCAACACTGAAGCTTTCTTT
CDR3 protein: CASNRQANTEAFF
clone size: many
V gene: TRBV7-2
D gene: -
J gene: TRBJ1-1

CDR3 DNA: TGTGCCATCAGTGAGGGCCAAAGGGACAGCCTCGGAGCCGAGCAGTACTTC
CDR3 protein: CAISEGQRDSLGAEQYF
clone size: many
V gene: TRBV10-3
D gene: TRBD1
J gene: TRBJ2-7

CDR3 DNA: TGTGCTAGCAGCTTAGGTGACTCCCGGGAGCAGTACTTC
CDR3 protein: CASSLGDSREQYF
clone size: few
V gene: TRBV7-7
D gene: -
J gene: TRBJ2-7

CDR3 DNA: TGTGCCAGCAGCTCCCGGGATTACAGCACAGATACGCAGTATTTT
CDR3 protein: CASSSRDYSTDTQYF
clone size: many
V gene: TRBV11-1
D gene: -
J gene: TRBJ2-3

CDR3 DNA: TGCGCCAGCAGCTTGGACCGGGGTAGCAATCAGCCCCAGCATTTT
CDR3 protein: CASSLDRGSNQPQHF
clone size: many
V gene: TRBV5-1
D gene: -
J gene: TRBJ1-5

CDR3 DNA: TGTGCCAGCAGCTCCCAAGAGTTTTCTACGCAGTATTTT
CDR3 protein: CASSSQEFSTQYF
clone size: many
V gene: TRBV11-2
D gene: -
J gene: TRBJ2-3

CDR3 DNA: TGTGCCAGCAGTTTAAACAGGGGGCGCGGGGAGACCCAGTACTTC
CDR3 protein: CASSLNRGRGETQYF
clone size: many
V gene: TRBV12-3/TRBV12-4
D gene: TRBD1
J gene: TRBJ2-5

CDR3 DNA: TGTGCCACCAGCAATCAGGGGGGGGACAATGAGCAGTTCTTC
CDR3 protein: CATSNQGGDNEQFF
clone size: many
V gene: TRBV15
D gene: -
J gene: TRBJ2-1

CDR3 DNA: TGCGCCAGCAGCCTCCGACCCGCAGATACGCAGTATTTT
CDR3 protein: CASSLRPADTQYF
clone size: many
V gene: TRBV5-1
D gene: -
J gene: TRBJ2-3

CDR3 DNA: TGTGCCAGCAGTTACTCAGGGTTTAATCAGCCCCAGCATTTT
CDR3 protein: CASSYSGFNQPQHF
clone size: -
V gene: TRBV6-5
D gene: -
J gene: TRBJ1-5

CDR3 DNA: TGTGCCAGCAGCTCCCAATCAAGAGGGGGAGAGACCCAGTACTTC
CDR3 protein: CASSSQSRGGETQYF
clone size: many
V gene: TRBV7-2
D gene: -
J gene: TRBJ2-5

CDR3 DNA: TGCGCCAGCAGCTTTCAGGGCTCCCAAGAGACCCAGTACTTC
CDR3 protein: CASSFQGSQETQYF
clone size: many
V gene: TRBV5-1
D gene: -
J gene: TRBJ2-5

CDR3 DNA: TGTGCCACCAAAAAGGGGGAGCAGAACACTGTGGAGCTGTTTTTT
CDR3 protein: CATKKGEQNTVELFF
clone size: -
V gene: TRBV3-1
D gene: -
J gene: TRBJ2-2

CDR3 DNA: TGTGCCAGCAGTCCGGGACAGGGGAACAATGAGCAGTTCTTC
CDR3 protein: CASSPGQGNNEQFF
clone size: many
V gene: TRBV7-3
D gene: TRBD1
J gene: TRBJ2-1

CDR3 DNA: TGCAGTGCCAACAGCGTCGGGAATTCACCCCTCCACTTT
CDR3 protein: CSANSVGNSPLHF
clone size: many
V gene: TRBV20-1
D gene: -
J gene: TRBJ1-6

CDR3 DNA: TGCAGTGCTAGAGATTTCGTCCTGCCCATGAACACTGAAGCTTTCTTT
CDR3 protein: CSARDFVLPMNTEAFF
clone size: many
V gene: TRBV20-1
D gene: -
J gene: TRBJ1-1

CDR3 DNA: TGTGCCAGCAGCCAAGATGCGGCCTATGGCTACACCTTC
CDR3 protein: CASSQDAAYGYTF
clone size: many
V gene: TRBV14
D gene: -
J gene: TRBJ1-2

CDR3 DNA: TGTGCCAGCAGCCGGGACAGGGGTGCCGAGCAGTACTTC
CDR3 protein: CASSRDRGAEQYF
clone size: many
V gene: TRBV7-2
D gene: TRBD1
J gene: TRBJ2-7